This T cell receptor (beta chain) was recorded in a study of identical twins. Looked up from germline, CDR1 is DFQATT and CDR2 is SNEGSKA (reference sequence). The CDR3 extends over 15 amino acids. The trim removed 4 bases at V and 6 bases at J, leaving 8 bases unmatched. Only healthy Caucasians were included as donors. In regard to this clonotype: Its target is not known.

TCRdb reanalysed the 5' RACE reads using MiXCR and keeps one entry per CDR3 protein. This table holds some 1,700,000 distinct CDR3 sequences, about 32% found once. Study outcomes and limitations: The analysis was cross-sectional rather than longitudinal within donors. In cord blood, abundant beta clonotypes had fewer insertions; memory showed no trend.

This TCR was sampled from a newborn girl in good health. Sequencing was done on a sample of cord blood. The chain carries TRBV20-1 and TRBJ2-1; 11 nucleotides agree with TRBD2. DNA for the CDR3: TGCAGTGCTATCCTCGGGACTAGCGGTTTCAATGAGCAGTTCTTC. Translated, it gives CSAILGTSGFNEQFF.